A single sample gave rise to the 5 T cell receptor beta chains below, sequenced in a study of OX40 agonist ivuxolimab in advanced cancers. The assay was immunoSEQ multiplex PCR, and TCRdb's table has in-frame clones only and misses some. This table has about 79,000 clones, about 90% appearing once. The specimen was CD4+ or CD8+ T cells sorted from blood, collected in a trial of the OX40 agonist ivuxolimab. These receptors all stem from an adult with an advanced solid tumor such as melanoma, head and neck, liver or kidney cancer.

V is TRBV11-2 and J is TRBJ2-2; D gene unclear. V lost 1 base to trimming and J lost 5 bases, with 8 bases between them. This CDR3 contains 14 residues. Germline lookup yields CDR1 SGHAT and CDR2 FQNNGV. As DNA, the CDR3 is TGTGCCAGCAGCTTAGGAGACTCAACCGGGGAGCTGTTTTTT. This translates into CASSLGDSTGELFF.

The chain uses TRBV10-3 and TRBJ2-3; D is undetermined. The CDR3 runs to 12 residues. V was cut by 0 bases and J by 5 bases, with 3 bases left in between. Germline values: CDR1 ENHRY, CDR2 SYGVKD. The CDR3 DNA sequence: TGTGCCATCAGTGAGTCGATAGATACGCAGTATTTT. It specifies CAISESIDTQYF.

The chain recombines TRBV6-6 with TRBJ2-1; tentatively, D is TRBD1 or TRBD2 (5 bases each). V gave up 2 bases and J gave up 10 bases, with 18 bases separating them. CDR1 is MNHNY, CDR2 SVGAGI, per germline (reference sequence). This CDR3 region has 15 residues. The CDR3 DNA follows: TGTGCCAGCAGTTACCTCCCGGGACCGGGCATGGAGCAGTTCTTC. Its protein product is CASSYLPGPGMEQFF.

CDR3 DNA: TGCGCCAGCAGCTACGACAACTACGAGCAGTACTTC. This sequence encodes CASSYDNYEQYF. V is TRBV5-1 and J is TRBJ2-7; the D is unclear. Looked up from germline, CDR1 is SGHRS and CDR2 is YFSETQ. CDR3 length equals 12 residues. Trimming stripped 3 bases from V and 3 bases from J, with 7 bases between.

This clone has a single count. V is TRBV11-3 and J is TRBJ2-6; D is possibly TRBD1 or TRBD2 (5 bases each). The CDR3 runs to 18 residues. Trimming shortened V by 0 bases and J by 0 bases, and 12 bases separated the two germline ends. Per the germline V gene, CDR1 is SGHNT and CDR2 is YENEEA. CDR3 residues: CASSLEGEAFSGANVLTF. The CDR3 DNA reads TGTGCCAGCAGCTTAGAGGGGGAAGCCTTCTCTGGGGCCAACGTCCTGACTTTC.